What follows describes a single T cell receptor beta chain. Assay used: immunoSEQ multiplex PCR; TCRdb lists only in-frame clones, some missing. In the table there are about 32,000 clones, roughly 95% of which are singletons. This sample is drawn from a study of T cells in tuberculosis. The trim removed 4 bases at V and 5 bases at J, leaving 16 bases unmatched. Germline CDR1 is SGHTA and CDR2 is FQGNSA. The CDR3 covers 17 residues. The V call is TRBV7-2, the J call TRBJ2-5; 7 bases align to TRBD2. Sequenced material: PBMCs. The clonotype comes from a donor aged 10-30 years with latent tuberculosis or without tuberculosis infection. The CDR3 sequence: CASSSQGTTLPEETQYF. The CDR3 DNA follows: TGTGCCAGCAGCTCCCAAGGGACTACCCTACCTGAGGAGACCCAGTACTTC.